The table lists the clone carrying this TCR beta chain with many counts. V trimming: 4 bases; J trimming: 0 bases; junction bases outside the gene matches: 4. The length of the CDR3 is 14 residues. Germline-derived CDR1 and CDR2 are SGDLS and YYNGEE. This sample is drawn from a study of chronic HIV infection and antiretroviral therapy. TCRdb fed the 5' RACE reads into MiXCR, producing one record per CDR3 protein. The table records 30,000 or so distinct CDR3 sequences, about 9.6% of them present only once. Sequencing was carried out using peripheral blood. The receptor was isolated from an adult who had HIV and had not received antiretroviral therapy, or was an uninfected healthy control (not recorded which). This sequence joins TRBV9 and TRBJ2-7; 7 bases are shared with TRBD2. CDR3 DNA: TGTGCCAGCAGCCCTAGGACTAGCTCCTACGAGCAGTACTTC. Translated: CASSPRTSSYEQYF.